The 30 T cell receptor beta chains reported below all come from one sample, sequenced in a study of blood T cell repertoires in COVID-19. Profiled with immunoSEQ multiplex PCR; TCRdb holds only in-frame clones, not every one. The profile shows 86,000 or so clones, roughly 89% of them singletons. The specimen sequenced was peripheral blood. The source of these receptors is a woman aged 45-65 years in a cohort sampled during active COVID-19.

The CDR3 here is CASSSQGAAQETQYF. The CDR3 nucleotides read TGTGCCAGCAGCTCACAGGGGGCTGCCCAAGAGACCCAGTACTTC. The chain combines TRBV28 with TRBJ2-5, with TRBD1 matching over 9 bases. V lost 6 bases and J lost 1; bases outside the gene matches: 6. The CDR3 is made up of 15 amino acids. CDR1 is MDHEN and CDR2 is SYDVKM in the germline V gene.

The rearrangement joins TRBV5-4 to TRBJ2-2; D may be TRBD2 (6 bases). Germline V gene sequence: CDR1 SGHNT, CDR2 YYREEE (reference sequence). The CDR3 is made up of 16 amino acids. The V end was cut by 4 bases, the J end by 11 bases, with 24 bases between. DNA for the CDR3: TGTGCCAGCAGCGAATGGGGGGTCGGGCCCTCCCGTGAGCTGTTTTTT. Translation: CASSEWGVGPSRELFF.

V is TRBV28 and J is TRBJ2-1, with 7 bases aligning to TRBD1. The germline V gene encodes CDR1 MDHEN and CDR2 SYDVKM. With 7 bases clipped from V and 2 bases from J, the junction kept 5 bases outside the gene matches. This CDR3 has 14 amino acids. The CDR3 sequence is CASNLQGPYNEQFF. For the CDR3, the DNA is TGTGCCAGCAACCTACAGGGGCCCTACAATGAGCAGTTCTTC.

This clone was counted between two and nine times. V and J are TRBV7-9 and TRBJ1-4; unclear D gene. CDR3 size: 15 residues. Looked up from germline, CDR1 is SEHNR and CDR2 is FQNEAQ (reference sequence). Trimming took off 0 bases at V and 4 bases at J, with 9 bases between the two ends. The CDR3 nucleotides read TGTGCCAGCAGCTTAGCGGGCGCAGGTAATGAAAAACTGTTTTTT. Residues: CASSLAGAGNEKLFF.

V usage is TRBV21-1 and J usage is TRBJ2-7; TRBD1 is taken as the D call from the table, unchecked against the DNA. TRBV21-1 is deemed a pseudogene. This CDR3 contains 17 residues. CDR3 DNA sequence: TGTGCCAGCAGCTTAAGACCCCGGGGACAGACGGTCTACGAGCAGTACTTC. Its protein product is CASSLRPRGQTVYEQYF.

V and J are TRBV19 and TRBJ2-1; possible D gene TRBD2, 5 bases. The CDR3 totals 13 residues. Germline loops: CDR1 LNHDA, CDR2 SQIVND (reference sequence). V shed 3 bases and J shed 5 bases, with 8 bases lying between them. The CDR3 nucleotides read TGTGCCAGTAGTATTTGGGAGAACAATGAGCAGTTCTTC. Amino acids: CASSIWENNEQFF.

DNA for the CDR3: TGTGCCAGCTCACCACCGCTGGGACTAGCCGGCGAGCAGTACTTC. Encoded protein: CASSPPLGLAGEQYF. V usage is TRBV18 and J usage is TRBJ2-7, with 9 positions matching TRBD2. Germline assignment: CDR1 KGHSH and CDR2 LQKENI. After removal of 0 bases from V and 6 bases from J, the junction contained 6 bases not matched to a gene. The CDR3 has 15 residues.

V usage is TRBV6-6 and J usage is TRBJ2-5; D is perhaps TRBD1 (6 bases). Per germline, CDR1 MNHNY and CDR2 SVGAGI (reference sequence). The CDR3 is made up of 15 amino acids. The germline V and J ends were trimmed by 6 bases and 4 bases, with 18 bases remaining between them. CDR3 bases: TGTGCCAGCAGCAATCCAGAGAGGGGGAGAGAGACCCAGTACTTC. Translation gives CASSNPERGRETQYF.

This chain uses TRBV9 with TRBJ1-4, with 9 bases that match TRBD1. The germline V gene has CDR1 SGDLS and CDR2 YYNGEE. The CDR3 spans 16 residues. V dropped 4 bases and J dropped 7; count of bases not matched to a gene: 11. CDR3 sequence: CASSPQGQGGGEKLFF. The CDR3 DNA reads TGTGCCAGCAGCCCCCAGGGACAGGGAGGGGGTGAAAAACTGTTTTTT.

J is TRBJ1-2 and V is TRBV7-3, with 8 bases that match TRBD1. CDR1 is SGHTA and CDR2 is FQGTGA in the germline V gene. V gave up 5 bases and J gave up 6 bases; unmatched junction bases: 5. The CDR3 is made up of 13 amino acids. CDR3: CASSPTGGDGYTF. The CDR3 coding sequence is TGTGCCAGCAGCCCTACAGGGGGAGATGGCTACACCTTC.

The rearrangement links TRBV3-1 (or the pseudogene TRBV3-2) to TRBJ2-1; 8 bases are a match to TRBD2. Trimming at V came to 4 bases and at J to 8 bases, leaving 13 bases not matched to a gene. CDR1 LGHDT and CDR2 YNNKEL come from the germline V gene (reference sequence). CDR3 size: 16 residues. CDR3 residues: CASSPQRTSYTHEQFF. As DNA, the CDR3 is TGTGCCAGCAGCCCCCAGCGGACTAGCTACACCCATGAGCAGTTCTTC.

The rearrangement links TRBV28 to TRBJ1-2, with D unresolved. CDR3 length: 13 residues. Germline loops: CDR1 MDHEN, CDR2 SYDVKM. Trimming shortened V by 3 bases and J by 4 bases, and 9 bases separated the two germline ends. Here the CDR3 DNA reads TGTGCCAGCAGTTTGAAGAGGGTCTATGGCTACACCTTC. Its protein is CASSLKRVYGYTF.

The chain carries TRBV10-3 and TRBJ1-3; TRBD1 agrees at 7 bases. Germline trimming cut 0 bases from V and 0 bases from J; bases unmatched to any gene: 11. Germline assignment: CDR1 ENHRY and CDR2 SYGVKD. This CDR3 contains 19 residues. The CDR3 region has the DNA TGTGCCATCAGTGAGTCGGGAAGACAGGGTACCTTCTCTGGAAACACCATATATTTT. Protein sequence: CAISESGRQGTFSGNTIYF.

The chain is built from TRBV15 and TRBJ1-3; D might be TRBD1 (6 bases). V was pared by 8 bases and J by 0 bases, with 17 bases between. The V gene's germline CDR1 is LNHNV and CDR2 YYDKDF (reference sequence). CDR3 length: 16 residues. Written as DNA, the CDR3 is TGTGCCACCCAAGGGGGGGCTTCGAGCTCTGGAAACACCATATATTTT. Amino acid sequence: CATQGGASSSGNTIYF.

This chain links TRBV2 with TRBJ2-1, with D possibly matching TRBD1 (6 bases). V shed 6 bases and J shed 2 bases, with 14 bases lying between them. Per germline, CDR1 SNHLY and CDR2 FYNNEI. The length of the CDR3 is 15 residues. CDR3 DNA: TGTGCCAGCAGCACCGGGACAACAACCTACAATGAGCAGTTCTTC. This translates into CASSTGTTTYNEQFF.

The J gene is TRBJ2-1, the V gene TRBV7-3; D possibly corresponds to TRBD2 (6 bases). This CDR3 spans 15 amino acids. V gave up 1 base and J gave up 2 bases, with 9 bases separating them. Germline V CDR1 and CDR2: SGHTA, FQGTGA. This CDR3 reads CASSLSGTTYNEQFF. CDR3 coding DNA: TGTGCCAGCAGCTTAAGCGGGACCACCTACAATGAGCAGTTCTTC.

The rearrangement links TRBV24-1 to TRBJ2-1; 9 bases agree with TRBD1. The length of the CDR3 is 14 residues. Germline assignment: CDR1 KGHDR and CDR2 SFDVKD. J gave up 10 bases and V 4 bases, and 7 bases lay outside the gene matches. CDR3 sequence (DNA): TGTGCCACCAGTGACCGTGGGACAGGGCAAGAGCAGTTCTTC. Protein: CATSDRGTGQEQFF.

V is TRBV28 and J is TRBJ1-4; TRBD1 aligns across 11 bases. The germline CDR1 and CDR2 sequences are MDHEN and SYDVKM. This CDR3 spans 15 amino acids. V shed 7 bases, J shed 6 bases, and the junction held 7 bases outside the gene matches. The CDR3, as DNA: TGTGCCAGCACCCACAGGGGACAGGGGGATGAAAAACTGTTTTTT. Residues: CASTHRGQGDEKLFF.

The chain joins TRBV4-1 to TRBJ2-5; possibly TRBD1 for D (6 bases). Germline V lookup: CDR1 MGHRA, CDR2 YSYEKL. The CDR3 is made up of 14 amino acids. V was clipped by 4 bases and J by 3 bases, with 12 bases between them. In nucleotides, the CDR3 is TGCGCCAGCAGCCCCCCGGACAGAGAAGAGACCCAGTACTTC. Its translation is CASSPPDREETQYF.

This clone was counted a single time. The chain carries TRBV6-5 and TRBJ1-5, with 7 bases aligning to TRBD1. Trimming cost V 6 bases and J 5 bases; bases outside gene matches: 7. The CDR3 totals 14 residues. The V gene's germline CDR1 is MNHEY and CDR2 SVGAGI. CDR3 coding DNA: TGTGCCAGCAGCCCGACAGGGTCTGATCAGCCCCAGCATTTT. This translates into CASSPTGSDQPQHF.

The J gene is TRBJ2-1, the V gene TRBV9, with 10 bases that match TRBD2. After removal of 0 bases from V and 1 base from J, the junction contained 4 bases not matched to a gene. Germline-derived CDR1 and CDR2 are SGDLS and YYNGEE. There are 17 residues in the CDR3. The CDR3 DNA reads TGTGCCAGCAGCGTAGACTCTAGCGGGAGTTCCTACAATGAGCAGTTCTTC. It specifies CASSVDSSGSSYNEQFF.

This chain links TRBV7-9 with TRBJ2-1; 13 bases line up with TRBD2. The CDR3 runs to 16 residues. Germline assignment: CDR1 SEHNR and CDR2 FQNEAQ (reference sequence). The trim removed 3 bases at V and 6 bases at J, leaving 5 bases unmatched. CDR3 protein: CASSLSLAGGPNEQFF. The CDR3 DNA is TGTGCCAGCAGCTTGTCACTAGCGGGAGGGCCCAATGAGCAGTTCTTC.

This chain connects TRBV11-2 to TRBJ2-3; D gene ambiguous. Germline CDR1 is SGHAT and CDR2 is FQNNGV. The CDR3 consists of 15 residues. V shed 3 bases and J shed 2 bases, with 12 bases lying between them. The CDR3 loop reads CASSLVVSPTDTQYF. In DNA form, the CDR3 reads TGTGCCAGCAGCTTGGTAGTATCCCCCACAGATACGCAGTATTTT. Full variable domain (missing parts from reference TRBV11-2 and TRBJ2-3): EAGVAQSPRYKIIEKRQSVAFWCNPISGHATLYWYQQILGQGPKLLIQFQNNGVVDDSQLPKDRFSAERLKGVDSTLKIQPAKLEDSAVYLCASSLVVSPTDTQYFGPGTRLTVL.

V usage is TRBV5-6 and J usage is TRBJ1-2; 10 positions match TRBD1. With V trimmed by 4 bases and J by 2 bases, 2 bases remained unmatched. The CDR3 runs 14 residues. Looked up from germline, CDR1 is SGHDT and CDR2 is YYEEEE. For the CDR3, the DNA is TGTGCCAGCAGCGCGGACAGGGGGAACTATGGCTACACCTTC. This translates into CASSADRGNYGYTF.

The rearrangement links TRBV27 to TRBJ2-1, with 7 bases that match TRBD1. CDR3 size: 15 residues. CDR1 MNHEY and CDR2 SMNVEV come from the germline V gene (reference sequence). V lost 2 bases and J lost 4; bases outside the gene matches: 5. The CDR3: CASSLEGARYNEQFF. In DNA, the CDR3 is TGTGCCAGCAGTTTAGAGGGGGCCAGGTACAATGAGCAGTTCTTC.

The CDR3 sequence is CASRPTGAGNTIYF. The CDR3 DNA reads TGTGCCAGCAGACCGACAGGGGCTGGAAACACCATATATTTT. The V and J genes are TRBV28 and TRBJ1-3; 8 nucleotides match TRBD1. CDR1 MDHEN and CDR2 SYDVKM come from the germline V gene. V lost 6 bases, J lost 2 bases, and 3 bases stayed unmatched. CDR3 size: 14 residues.

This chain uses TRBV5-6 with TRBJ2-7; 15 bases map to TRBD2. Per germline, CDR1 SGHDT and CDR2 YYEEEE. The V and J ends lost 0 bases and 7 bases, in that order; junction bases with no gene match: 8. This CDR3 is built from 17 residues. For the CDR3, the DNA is TGTGCCAGCAGCTTGGACCTCGGACTAGCGGGAGGGAGAGAGCAGTACTTC. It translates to CASSLDLGLAGGREQYF.

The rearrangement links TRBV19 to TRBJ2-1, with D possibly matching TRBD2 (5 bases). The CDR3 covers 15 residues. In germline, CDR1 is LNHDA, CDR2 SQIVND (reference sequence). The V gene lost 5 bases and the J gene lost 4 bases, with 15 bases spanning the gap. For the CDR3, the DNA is TGTGCCAGTAGTTTTCGACACAGCGGATACAATGAGCAGTTCTTC. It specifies CASSFRHSGYNEQFF.

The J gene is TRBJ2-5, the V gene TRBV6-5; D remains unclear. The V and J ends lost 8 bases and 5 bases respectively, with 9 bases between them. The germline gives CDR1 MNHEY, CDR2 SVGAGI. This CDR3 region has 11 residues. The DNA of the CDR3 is TGTGCCAGCGGCTGGGCGGAGACCCAGTACTTC. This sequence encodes CASGWAETQYF.

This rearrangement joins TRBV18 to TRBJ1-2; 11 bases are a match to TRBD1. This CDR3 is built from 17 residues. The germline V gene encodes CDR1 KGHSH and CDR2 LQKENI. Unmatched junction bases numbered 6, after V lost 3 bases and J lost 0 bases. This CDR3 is CASSPPGTGGANYGYTF. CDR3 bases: TGTGCCAGCTCACCTCCCGGGACAGGGGGAGCTAACTATGGCTACACCTTC.